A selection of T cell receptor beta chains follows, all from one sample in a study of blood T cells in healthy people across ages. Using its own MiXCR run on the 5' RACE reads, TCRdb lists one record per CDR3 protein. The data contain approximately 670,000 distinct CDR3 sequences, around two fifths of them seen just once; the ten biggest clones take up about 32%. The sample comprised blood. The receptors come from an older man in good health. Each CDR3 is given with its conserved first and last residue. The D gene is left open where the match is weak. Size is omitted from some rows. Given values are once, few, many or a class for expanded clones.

CASSLTPGGTDNEQFF,TGTGCCAGCAGCTTAACCCCGGGGGGGACCGACAATGAGCAGTTCTTC,.,TRBD2,TRBJ2-1,TRBV7-3
CSARSSQGAWSNQPQHF,TGCAGTGCTAGAAGCAGCCAGGGGGCTTGGAGCAATCAGCCCCAGCATTTT,.,TRBD1,TRBJ1-5,TRBV20-1
CASNWGSFYEQYF,TGTGCCAGCAATTGGGGGAGTTTCTACGAGCAGTACTTC,.,.,TRBJ2-7,TRBV6-2/TRBV6-3
CATGPNTGELFF,TGTGCCACCGGTCCGAACACCGGGGAGCTGTTTTTT,many,.,TRBJ2-2,TRBV24-1
CASSSHQETQYF,TGCGCCAGCAGCTCCCACCAAGAGACCCAGTACTTC,many,.,TRBJ2-5,TRBV5-1
CASSSGGSSNQPQHF,TGTGCCAGCAGCTCCGGTGGGAGTAGCAATCAGCCCCAGCATTTT,.,.,TRBJ1-5,TRBV5-6
CASSSRGGGKLTIQYF,TGTGCCAGCAGTTCCCGGGGGGGGGGAAAGTTGACCATTCAGTACTTC,.,TRBD2,TRBJ2-4,TRBV12-3/TRBV12-4
CATSDQGLALQETQYF,TGTGCCACCAGTGACCAAGGACTAGCCCTCCAAGAGACCCAGTACTTC,many,TRBD2,TRBJ2-5,TRBV24-1
CASRKTSQDTQYF,TGTGCCAGCAGGAAGACTAGCCAGGATACGCAGTATTTT,few,TRBD2,TRBJ2-3,TRBV28
CSARDAKRGRYNEQFF,TGCAGTGCTAGAGATGCGAAGCGGGGGAGATACAATGAGCAGTTCTTC,.,TRBD2,TRBJ2-1,TRBV20-1
CASSDRGRTYEQYF,TGTGCCAGCAGTGATAGAGGACGAACCTACGAGCAGTACTTC,.,.,TRBJ2-7,TRBV2
CASRRLIEGTQYF,TGTGCCAGCAGACGGTTAATAGAAGGTACGCAGTATTTT,few,.,TRBJ2-3,TRBV7-2
CASSEATGGDEQFF,TGTGCCAGCAGTGAAGCGACAGGGGGCGATGAGCAGTTCTTC,once,TRBD1,TRBJ2-1,TRBV6-1
CSARLTGYAGEQYF,TGCAGTGCTAGACTAACAGGGTATGCGGGCGAGCAGTACTTC,.,.,TRBJ2-7,TRBV20-1
CASSQGFQPRQAQNTEAFF,TGTGCCAGCAGTCAAGGATTTCAGCCCCGACAGGCGCAGAACACTGAAGCTTTCTTT,.,.,TRBJ1-1,TRBV12-3/TRBV12-4
CASSPGASGSPTRYEQYF,TGTGCCAGCAGCCCAGGGGCTAGCGGGAGCCCAACCCGATACGAGCAGTACTTC,many,TRBD2,TRBJ2-7,TRBV7-2
CSAGAIAGVTYEQYF,TGCAGTGCTGGGGCGATAGCGGGAGTCACCTACGAGCAGTACTTC,.,TRBD2,TRBJ2-7,TRBV20-1
CSARGGRYQETQYF,TGCAGTGCTCGGGGTGGCAGGTACCAAGAGACCCAGTACTTC,.,.,TRBJ2-5,TRBV20-1
CASRLQGPETHEQYF,TGTGCCAGCAGATTACAGGGGCCCGAAACCCACGAGCAGTACTTC,.,TRBD1,TRBJ2-7,TRBV27
CASSAAVFRPDTQYF,TGTGCCAGCTCCGCGGCGGTCTTCAGGCCAGATACGCAGTATTTT,few,.,TRBJ2-3,TRBV21-1
CASSLSTGAGANVLTF,TGTGCCAGCAGCTTATCGACAGGGGCCGGGGCCAACGTCCTGACTTTC,.,TRBD1,TRBJ2-6,TRBV7-2
CASSDLGAGTVGSEQYF,TGTGCCAGCAGTGATTTGGGTGCCGGGACAGTCGGCTCCGAGCAGTACTTC,few,TRBD1,TRBJ2-7,TRBV2
CSARESTSGNRNEQFF,TGCAGTGCTAGAGAATCGACTAGCGGGAATAGAAATGAGCAGTTCTTC,.,TRBD2,TRBJ2-1,TRBV20-1
CASKNYPGRRNKGEQYF,TGTGCCAGCAAGAACTACCCCGGGCGCCGCAATAAAGGCGAGCAGTACTTC,.,.,TRBJ2-7,TRBV27
CASSSLAVAYEQYF,TGTGCCAGCAGCTCCCTAGCGGTCGCCTACGAGCAGTACTTC,few,TRBD2,TRBJ2-7,TRBV7-8
CATSRDPGVYTDTQYF,TGTGCCACCAGCAGAGATCCGGGGGTGTACACAGATACGCAGTATTTT,many,.,TRBJ2-3,TRBV15
CASSPQLAGGLNNEQFF,TGCGCCAGCAGCCCACAACTAGCGGGAGGTCTAAACAATGAGCAGTTCTTC,.,TRBD2,TRBJ2-1,TRBV5-1
CASSLVGTGGFEKLFF,TGCGCCAGCAGCTTAGTCGGGACAGGGGGCTTTGAAAAACTGTTTTTT,.,TRBD1,TRBJ1-4,TRBV5-1
CASSYDRGQPQHF,TGTGCCAGCAGTTACGACCGGGGTCAGCCCCAGCATTTT,.,.,TRBJ1-5,TRBV6-6
CASSYSYSGREGDEQFF,TGTGCCAGCAGTTACTCGTATAGCGGGAGAGAGGGGGATGAGCAGTTCTTC,many,TRBD2,TRBJ2-1,TRBV6-6
CASSFVRITGEQFF,TGTGCCAGCAGCTTTGTCCGCATAACGGGTGAGCAGTTCTTC,.,.,TRBJ2-1,TRBV7-2
CASSSRAGAYYGYTF,TGTGCCAGCAGTTCCAGGGCAGGGGCCTACTATGGCTACACCTTC,few,.,TRBJ1-2,TRBV27
CASSPLKVNRGNEQFF,TGTGCCAGCAGTCCTCTTAAGGTAAACAGGGGAAATGAGCAGTTCTTC,.,TRBD1,TRBJ2-1,TRBV6-2/TRBV6-3
CASSLGGTGGAMYGYTF,TGTGCCAGCAGCTTGGGCGGGACAGGGGGCGCAATGTATGGCTACACCTTC,few,TRBD1,TRBJ1-2,TRBV7-2
CASSGSNSPLHF,TGTGCCAGCAGCGGGTCAAATTCACCCCTCCACTTT,.,.,TRBJ1-6,TRBV9
CASSYGTSGSSSYEQFF,TGTGCCAGCAGTTACGGGACTAGCGGGAGTTCCTCCTACGAGCAGTTCTTC,.,TRBD2,TRBJ2-1,TRBV6-2/TRBV6-3
CASSLGSGNTGELFF,TGTGCCAGCAGCTTGGGTAGCGGGAATACCGGGGAGCTGTTTTTT,.,TRBD2,TRBJ2-2,TRBV7-3
CASSLSRQRYNEQFF,TGTGCCAGCAGTTTATCAAGACAGAGATACAATGAGCAGTTCTTC,.,.,TRBJ2-1,TRBV27
CASSQEVRSSSYEQYF,TGCGCCAGCAGCCAAGAGGTGAGGAGTTCTTCCTACGAGCAGTACTTC,few,.,TRBJ2-7,TRBV4-1
CASRGSENIQYF,TGTGCCAGCAGAGGCTCAGAAAACATTCAGTACTTC,.,.,TRBJ2-4,TRBV2
CASSLSFRGRRGANVLTF,TGTGCCAGCAGTTTATCGTTCAGGGGGCGTCGTGGGGCCAACGTCCTGACTTTC,many,TRBD1,TRBJ2-6,TRBV27
CASSSHFSGSSYNEQFF,TGTGCCAGCAGCTCCCATTTTAGCGGGAGCTCCTACAATGAGCAGTTCTTC,few,TRBD2,TRBJ2-1,TRBV7-2
CASSGMQLAKNIQYF,TGTGCCAGCAGTGGGATGCAGCTAGCCAAAAACATTCAGTACTTC,few,.,TRBJ2-4,TRBV2
CASSLNTGYNEKLFF,TGTGCCAGCAGCTTAAACACGGGATATAATGAAAAACTGTTTTTT,.,.,TRBJ1-4,TRBV7-2
CASSESGRGVREQYF,TGTGCCAGCAGTGAATCCGGGCGGGGGGTACGGGAGCAGTACTTC,.,TRBD2,TRBJ2-5,TRBV6-1
CASSLGGGTVLSEQYF,TGTGCCAGCAGCTTAGGTGGGGGGACAGTACTAAGCGAGCAGTACTTC,.,.,TRBJ2-7,TRBV7-2
CASSLVGGDRTGELFF,TGTGCCAGCAGCTTAGTAGGGGGAGACCGCACCGGGGAGCTGTTTTTT,.,.,TRBJ2-2,TRBV7-2
CSAYWGSPNYEQYF,TGCAGTGCTTATTGGGGGTCGCCGAACTACGAGCAGTACTTC,few,.,TRBJ2-7,TRBV20-1
CASSLPGGWNTEAFF,TGTGCCAGCAGTTTACCAGGGGGCTGGAACACTGAAGCTTTCTTT,.,TRBD1,TRBJ1-1,TRBV28
CSASKAGTTSTDTQYF,TGCAGTGCCAGTAAAGCCGGGACTACTAGCACAGATACGCAGTATTTT,few,TRBD2,TRBJ2-3,TRBV20-1
CASSQTGGTNSPLHF,TGTGCCAGCAGCCAAACAGGGGGCACGAATTCACCCCTCCACTTT,.,TRBD1,TRBJ1-6,TRBV25-1
CASRAVAGANEQFF,TGCGCCAGCCGGGCGGTAGCGGGAGCCAATGAGCAGTTCTTC,.,TRBD2,TRBJ2-1,TRBV5-1
CSARDGRSDTEAFF,TGCAGTGCTAGAGATGGGAGATCGGACACTGAAGCTTTCTTT,.,.,TRBJ1-1,TRBV20-1
CSAPRGTGDHEQYF,TGCAGTGCCCCCCGCGGGACAGGGGACCACGAGCAGTACTTC,few,TRBD1,TRBJ2-7,TRBV20-1
CASSYSSQAGPLHF,TGTGCCAGCAGTTACTCGAGTCAGGCCGGACCCCTCCACTTT,.,.,TRBJ1-6,TRBV6-6
CSAREGRVAAGQFF,TGCAGTGCTAGAGAGGGGAGGGTCGCGGCTGGGCAGTTCTTC,.,TRBD2,TRBJ2-1,TRBV20-1
CSALTDGSYEQYF,TGCAGCGCCCTGACAGATGGATCCTACGAGCAGTACTTC,.,.,TRBJ2-7,TRBV29-1
CASSLVVSSNQPQHF,TGTGCCAGCAGCTTAGTTGTCTCTAGCAATCAGCCCCAGCATTTT,few,.,TRBJ1-5,TRBV7-2
CASSPSQNTGAFF,TGCGCCAGCAGCCCGTCCCAGAACACTGGAGCTTTCTTT,once,.,TRBJ1-1,TRBV5-1
CAWSGVQGGIGSYNEQFF,TGTGCCTGGAGCGGGGTGCAGGGTGGAATAGGCTCCTACAATGAGCAGTTCTTC,.,.,TRBJ2-1,TRBV30